The 22 T cell receptor beta chains below come from one sample, sequenced in a study of blood T cells in healthy people across ages. A sample-barcoded 5' primer and a J-beta primer mix were used in a second PCR of about 7 to 11 cycles. TCRdb used MiXCR to reprocess the 5' RACE reads, holding one entry per CDR3 protein. Found here are 700,000 or so distinct CDR3 sequences, about a fifth of them singletons; the top ten hold about 20%. Sequences were obtained from blood. These receptor sequences come from a man in his 70s in good health.

V gene TRBV20-1 combines with J gene TRBJ2-3, with a possible D match to TRBD2 (6 bases). The CDR3 is 13 amino acids. V was trimmed by 5 bases and J by 7 bases, leaving 16 bases between them. Germline CDR1 and CDR2: DFQATT and SNEGSKA (reference sequence). CDR3 DNA sequence: TGCAGTGCTCGCTCGGCGGGAATCAATACGCAGTATTTT. Encoded protein: CSARSAGINTQYF.

The table lists this clonotype with many counts. The chain employs TRBV12-3 or TRBV12-4 and TRBJ1-2; TRBD1 is a possible D gene (6 bases). Trimming stripped 6 bases from V and 0 bases from J, with 11 bases between. The length of the CDR3 is 14 residues. DNA for the CDR3: TGTGCCAGCAGGTCGGGGGCCACTAACTATGGCTACACCTTC. It yields the protein CASRSGATNYGYTF.

This sequence joins TRBV27 and TRBJ1-2; D is undetermined. V was trimmed by 5 bases and J by 8 bases, leaving 15 bases between them. Germline V CDR1 and CDR2: MNHEY, SMNVEV (reference sequence). The CDR3 has 13 residues. This CDR3 is CASSPHATGGYTF. CDR3 nucleotides: TGTGCCAGCAGTCCACACGCCACGGGGGGCTACACCTTC.

The rearrangement joins TRBV5-6 to TRBJ2-7; D gene unclear. The V and J ends lost 4 bases and 3 bases respectively, with 17 bases between them. From germline, CDR1 is SGHDT and CDR2 YYEEEE. The CDR3 totals 15 residues. In nucleotides, the CDR3 is TGTGCCAGCAGCGTGAGCCGAACTCTCCTCTACGAGCAGTACTTC. This translates into CASSVSRTLLYEQYF.

This chain uses TRBV5-1 with TRBJ2-1; 10 bases fit TRBD1. CDR1 is SGHRS, CDR2 YFSETQ, per germline. V shed 7 bases, J shed 9 bases, and the junction held 7 bases outside the gene matches. The CDR3 length is 13 residues. This chain's CDR3 is CASPPGQGSEQFF. DNA of the CDR3: TGCGCCAGCCCTCCGGGACAGGGGAGTGAGCAGTTCTTC.

The V and J genes are TRBV27 and TRBJ2-2, with TRBD2 matching over 7 bases. V gave up 3 bases and J gave up 4 bases; unmatched junction bases: 5. The CDR3 extends over 15 amino acids. Germline V gene data show CDR1 as MNHEY and CDR2 as SMNVEV (reference sequence). CDR3 residues: CASSFGAGVTGELFF. CDR3 sequence (DNA): TGTGCCAGCAGTTTTGGTGCGGGGGTCACCGGGGAGCTGTTTTTT.

The V gene is TRBV9, the J gene TRBJ2-5; perhaps TRBD2 as D (6 bases). Trimming stripped 4 bases from V and 2 bases from J, with 15 bases between. Germline CDR1 SGDLS, CDR2 YYNGEE. This CDR3 has 15 amino acids. This CDR3 reads CASSPRRETQETQYF. DNA of the CDR3: TGTGCCAGCAGCCCACGTCGGGAGACTCAAGAGACCCAGTACTTC.

J is TRBJ2-1 and V is TRBV6-2 or TRBV6-3, with D perhaps TRBD1 or TRBD2 (6 bases each). V gave up 0 bases and J gave up 0 bases, with 12 bases separating them. The CDR3 has 17 amino acids. The germline CDR1 and CDR2 sequences are MNHEY and SVGEGT. The DNA for the CDR3 is TGTGCCAGCAGTTACTCAGGGGGGATCGGCTCCTACAATGAGCAGTTCTTC. The encoded protein is CASSYSGGIGSYNEQFF.

In this sample, this clonotype turned up a few times. The rearrangement links TRBV19 to TRBJ1-2; 11 bases match TRBD1. V gave up 7 bases and J gave up 5 bases; unmatched junction bases: 3. Germline V gene data show CDR1 as LNHDA and CDR2 as SQIVND (reference sequence). This CDR3 is 13 amino acids long. The CDR3 spells CASKDRGLYGYTF. The CDR3 DNA reads TGTGCCAGTAAGGACAGGGGGCTATATGGCTACACCTTC. The whole variable domain, filled in from reference TRBV19 and TRBJ1-2, reads DGGITQSPKYLFRKEGQNVTLSCEQNLNHDAMYWYRQDPGQGLRLIYYSQIVNDFQKGDIAEGYSVSREKKESFPLTVTSAQKNPTAFYLCASKDRGLYGYTFGSGTRLTVV.

This chain connects TRBV12-3 or TRBV12-4 to TRBJ2-3, with D perhaps matching TRBD2 (5 bases). The CDR3 extends over 15 amino acids. V was clipped by 5 bases and J by 6 bases, with 18 bases between them. The chain's CDR3 is CASSVSTGSSDTQYF. In DNA, the CDR3 is TGTGCCAGCAGTGTATCGACGGGATCATCGGATACGCAGTATTTT.

The V gene is TRBV7-6, the J gene TRBJ2-1; maybe TRBD2 (6 bases). Germline-derived CDR1 and CDR2 are SGHVS and FNYEAQ. With 4 bases removed from V and 1 base from J, the gap between germline ends came to 14 bases. This CDR3 has 16 residues. The CDR3 region has the DNA TGTGCCAGCAGCTCAGTCCTGGGGAGGTCCTACAATGAGCAGTTCTTC. Residues: CASSSVLGRSYNEQFF.

J is TRBJ1-2 and V is TRBV10-3; no clear D. The V and J ends lost 2 bases and 6 bases respectively, with 10 bases between them. Germline V gene sequence: CDR1 ENHRY, CDR2 SYGVKD. The CDR3 has 13 residues. CDR3 nucleotide sequence: TGTGCCATCAGTGAGAATAATGGGCATGGCTACACCTTC. This gives the protein CAISENNGHGYTF.

V usage is TRBV7-2 and J usage is TRBJ2-3; tentatively, D is TRBD2 (6 bases). This CDR3 region has 14 residues. In germline, CDR1 is SGHTA, CDR2 FQGNSA. V was trimmed by 5 bases and J by 8 bases, leaving 17 bases between them. This chain's CDR3 is CASSAGLGGGTQYF. The DNA for the CDR3 is TGTGCCAGCAGCGCGGGACTTGGTGGGGGTACGCAGTATTTT. Complete variable domain (other parts from reference TRBV7-2 and TRBJ2-3): GAGVSQSPSNKVTEKGKDVELRCDPISGHTALYWYRQSLGQGLEFLIYFQGNSAPDKSGLPSDRFSAERTGGSVSTLTIQRTQQEDSAVYLCASSAGLGGGTQYFGPGTRLTVL.

Only a few counts were recorded for this clonotype. This CDR3 is CASSPAGDNIQYF. CDR3 bases: TGTGCCAGCTCACCGGCGGGTGATAACATTCAGTACTTC. V usage is TRBV18 and J usage is TRBJ2-4; TRBD2 might be the D (5 bases). Deletions cut 3 bases from V and 7 bases from J, with 10 bases between. The length of the CDR3 is 13 residues. CDR1 is KGHSH, CDR2 LQKENI, per germline.

This clonotype occurred a few times. It may be a read error: a sequence one base away is much more abundant. The rearrangement links TRBV7-9 to TRBJ2-4; TRBD2 is a possible D gene (5 bases). Per germline, CDR1 SEHNR and CDR2 FQNEAQ (reference sequence). The CDR3 covers 15 residues. The ends were cut back, 3 bases at V and 0 bases at J, with 9 bases in the middle. DNA for the CDR3: TGTGCCAGCAGCTTCGGAGGTGCAGCCAAAAACATTCAGTACTTC. Amino acid sequence: CASSFGGAAKNIQYF.

Here the CDR3 DNA reads TGCGCCAGCAGCTGGACAGGGGGCTCCAATCAGCCCCAGCATTTT. It is translated as CASSWTGGSNQPQHF. The chain has TRBV5-1 and TRBJ1-5, with 11 bases aligning to TRBD1. The CDR3 spans 15 residues. After removal of 3 bases from V and 3 bases from J, the junction contained 2 bases not matched to a gene. CDR1 and CDR2 from the germline V gene are SGHRS and YFSETQ.

This clonotype was seen a few times. Here the CDR3 reads CASSLGDSRGNIQYF. The CDR3 region has the DNA TGCGCCAGCAGCTTGGGGGATTCCAGGGGAAACATTCAGTACTTC. The chain links TRBV5-1 to TRBJ2-4; D may be TRBD1 (6 bases). The CDR3 length is 15 residues. Trimming took off 0 bases at V and 6 bases at J, with 13 bases between the two ends. The germline V gene encodes CDR1 SGHRS and CDR2 YFSETQ.

This clonotype has only a few counts. V gene TRBV5-5 combines with J gene TRBJ1-1, with D possibly being TRBD1 (5 bases). Looked up from germline, CDR1 is SGHKS and CDR2 is YYEKEE (reference sequence). V was trimmed by 4 bases and J by 3 bases, leaving 16 bases between them. CDR3 length equals 15 residues. The CDR3 here is CASSGWTAGDTEAFF. The DNA of the CDR3 is TGTGCCAGCAGCGGCTGGACGGCGGGGGACACTGAAGCTTTCTTT.

In its sample, this clonotype was seen many times. The CDR3 DNA reads TGTGCCAGCAGTTACGCCCCGAGCTCCTACAATGAGCAGTTCTTC. As protein: CASSYAPSSYNEQFF. This chain joins TRBV6-2 or TRBV6-3 and TRBJ2-1; the D is unclear. This CDR3 has 15 residues. Germline V gives CDR1 MNHEY, CDR2 SVGEGT. V lost 2 bases and J 0 bases, leaving 8 bases between the germline ends.

This clonotype was picked up a small number of times. The chain links TRBV6-6 to TRBJ2-7; D is possibly TRBD1 (6 bases). CDR3 length: 15 residues. Trimming left V 2 bases short and J 2 bases short, with 13 bases between. Germline loops: CDR1 MNHNY, CDR2 SVGAGI (reference sequence). CDR3 DNA: TGTGCCAGCAGTTACAAAGGGGGATCTACCTACGAGCAGTACTTC. This translates into CASSYKGGSTYEQYF.

The table lists this clonotype with a few counts. V is TRBV3-1 and J is TRBJ1-1, with a weak D call TRBD1 (6 bases). Germline CDR1 LGHDT, CDR2 YNNKEL (reference sequence). This CDR3 is built from 15 residues. Trimming removed 4 bases from V and 8 bases from J, with 20 bases in between. DNA for the CDR3: TGTGCCAGCAGCCCCGGATCAACCCGGACAGAGGAAGCTTTCTTT. It is translated as CASSPGSTRTEEAFF. The full variable domain, with the rest looked up from reference TRBV3-1 and TRBJ1-1, is DTAVSQTPKYLVTQMGNDKSIKCEQNLGHDTMYWYKQDSKKFLKIMFSYNNKELIINETVPNRFSPKSPDKAHLNLHINSLELGDSAVYFCASSPGSTRTEEAFFGQGTRLTVV.

This clonotype has more than one count but fewer than ten. The chain has TRBV6-1 and TRBJ2-7; 8 nucleotides line up with TRBD1. V lost 4 bases, J lost 2 bases, and 4 bases stayed unmatched. CDR3 size: 14 residues. The V gene's germline CDR1 is MNHNS and CDR2 SASEGT. The CDR3 region has the DNA TGTGCCAGCAGTGTCGACAGGGGTACCTACGAGCAGTACTTC. Amino acid sequence: CASSVDRGTYEQYF.